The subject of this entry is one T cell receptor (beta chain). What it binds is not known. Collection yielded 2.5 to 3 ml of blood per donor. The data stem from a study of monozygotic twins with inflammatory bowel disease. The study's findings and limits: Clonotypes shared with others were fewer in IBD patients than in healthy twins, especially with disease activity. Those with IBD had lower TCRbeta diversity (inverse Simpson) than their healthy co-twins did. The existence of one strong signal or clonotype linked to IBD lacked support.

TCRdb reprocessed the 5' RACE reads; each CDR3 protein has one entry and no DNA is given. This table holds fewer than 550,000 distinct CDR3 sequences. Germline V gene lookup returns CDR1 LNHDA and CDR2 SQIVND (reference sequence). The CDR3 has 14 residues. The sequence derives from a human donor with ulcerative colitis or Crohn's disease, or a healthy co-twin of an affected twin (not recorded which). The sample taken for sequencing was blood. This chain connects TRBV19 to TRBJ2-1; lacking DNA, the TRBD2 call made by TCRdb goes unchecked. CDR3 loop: CASSIASGRLEQFF.